A single sample is the source of the 14 T cell receptor beta chains below, sequenced in a study of T cells after yellow fever vaccination. TCRdb redid the calling of the 5' RACE reads with MiXCR, one entry per CDR3 protein. The sample carries roughly 310,000 distinct CDR3 sequences, 8% to 10% recorded once. This material consisted of PBMCs, taken on the day of the first yellow fever vaccination. These receptors all come from a man between 18 and 29 years old who received the YFV17D yellow fever vaccine.

This clonotype was recorded many times. The rearrangement joins TRBV12-3 or TRBV12-4 to TRBJ2-5, with TRBD1 matching 7 bases. The length of the CDR3 is 13 residues. V shed 6 bases and J 1 base; nucleotides not matched to a gene: 2. CDR3 in amino acids: CASRTGLQETQYF. The DNA for the CDR3 is TGTGCCAGCAGGACAGGGCTCCAAGAGACCCAGTACTTC.

This sequence joins TRBV4-3 and TRBJ2-4, with 8 bases lining up with TRBD1. Germline V gene data show CDR1 as LGHNA and CDR2 as YSLEER. The CDR3 is 15 residues long. The V segment lost 2 bases and the J segment 7 bases; nucleotides outside the gene matches: 7. CDR3 nucleotides: TGCGCCAGCAGCCAACGCCAGGGGGCCGGGAACATTCAGTACTTC. Protein product: CASSQRQGAGNIQYF.

This clonotype was detected many times. The rearrangement joins TRBV18 to TRBJ2-2; D is perhaps TRBD2 (6 bases). CDR1 is KGHSH and CDR2 is LQKENI in the germline V gene. This CDR3 region has 16 residues. Trimming removed 6 bases from V and 0 bases from J, with 14 bases in between. CDR3 residues: CASSMGTATNTGELFF. The CDR3 nucleotides read TGTGCCAGCTCCATGGGGACTGCCACGAACACCGGGGAGCTGTTTTTT.

The V and J genes are TRBV5-1 and TRBJ2-2; weak D call: TRBD1 (6 bases). Germline CDR1 reads SGHRS; CDR2 reads YFSETQ. V lost 0 bases and J lost 7, with 13 bases in between. This CDR3 is 15 amino acids long. CDR3 amino acids: CASSLENRVGGELFF. The CDR3 nucleotides are TGCGCCAGCAGCTTGGAGAACAGGGTCGGCGGGGAGCTGTTTTTT.

This clonotype was counted a few times. The rearrangement joins TRBV12-3 or TRBV12-4 to TRBJ2-7, with 9 bases matching TRBD2. The J segment lost 4 bases and the V segment lost 4 bases, leaving 2 bases of the junction unmatched. This CDR3 contains 13 residues. The CDR3 protein is CASSYSGGYEQYV. The CDR3 bases are TGTGCCAGCAGTTACAGCGGGGGGTACGAGCAGTACGTC.

Comments on this clonotype: One end of the junction is discordant with germline, which a read error may explain. This chain joins TRBV5-1 and TRBJ1-5; D may be TRBD1 (5 bases). The CDR3 loop spans 14 amino acids. Looked up from germline, CDR1 is SGHRS and CDR2 is YFSETQ. CDR3 nucleotides: TGCGCCAGCAGCCATGGACACCAAGGTGAACCCCATCATTTT. Translated, it gives CASSHGHQGEPHHF.

Notes on this clonotype: The junction departs from germline at one end; a sequencing error may be responsible. V usage is TRBV28 and J usage is TRBJ2-1, with D maybe TRBD2 (6 bases). This CDR3 has 18 amino acids. Looked up from germline, CDR1 is MDHEN and CDR2 is SYDVKM. The CDR3 sequence: CASNTASGTQAFNNELFF. CDR3 bases: TGTGCCAGCAATACCGCCTCCGGGACTCAAGCCTTTAACAATGAGCTGTTCTTC.

This clonotype was counted a few times. This chain links TRBV7-2 with TRBJ2-5, with 9 bases matching TRBD1. The CDR3 extends over 14 amino acids. CDR1 is SGHTA and CDR2 is FQGNSA in the germline V gene. With 1 base clipped from V and 9 bases from J, the junction kept 6 bases outside the gene matches. The CDR3 sequence: CASSLDGTGYPQYF. In nucleotides, the CDR3 is TGTGCCAGCAGCTTAGACGGGACAGGGTACCCCCAGTACTTC.

This clonotype was detected ten times or more. The J gene is TRBJ2-7, the V gene TRBV2; D is possibly TRBD1 (5 bases). The CDR3 extends over 13 amino acids. Germline lookup yields CDR1 SNHLY and CDR2 FYNNEI. The germline V and J ends were trimmed by 6 bases and 7 bases, with 16 bases remaining between them. CDR3 in amino acids: CASSQQVPWEQYV. The CDR3 DNA reads as TGTGCCAGCAGCCAACAGGTCCCTTGGGAGCAGTACGTC.

The J gene is TRBJ1-1, the V gene TRBV20-1; 7 positions match TRBD1. CDR1 and CDR2 (germline): DFQATT, SNEGSKA (reference sequence). J was trimmed by 1 base and V by 3 bases; bases with no gene match: 2. The CDR3 has 13 residues. CDR3 amino acids: CSARAGGNTEAFF. For the CDR3, the DNA is TGCAGTGCTAGGGCAGGGGGGAACACTGAAGCTTTCTTT.

This clonotype occurred many times. V gene TRBV7-2 combines with J gene TRBJ2-3, with D possibly TRBD2 on 6 matching bases. The length of the CDR3 is 14 residues. Germline lookup yields CDR1 SGHTA and CDR2 FQGNSA. Deletions cut 4 bases from V and 1 base from J, with 9 bases between. The CDR3 reads CASSSGLGTDTQYF. The CDR3 DNA reads TGTGCCAGCAGCTCGGGACTGGGCACAGATACGCAGTATTTT.

This rearrangement joins TRBV10-3 to TRBJ1-5; the D gene is possibly TRBD1 (5 bases). The CDR3 covers 18 residues. V lost 10 bases, J lost 0 bases, and 25 bases lay in between. The germline gives CDR1 ENHRY, CDR2 SYGVKD. Written as DNA, the CDR3 is TGTGCCACCACCCCCAGGTGGGATAGGGGAAATAGCAATCAGCCCCAGCATTTT. Its protein is CATTPRWDRGNSNQPQHF.

V and J are TRBV5-1 and TRBJ2-3, with D possibly matching TRBD2 (7 bases). The germline V gene has CDR1 SGHRS and CDR2 YFSETQ. The CDR3 runs to 14 residues. The ends were cut back, 1 base at V and 9 bases at J, with 15 bases in the middle. The CDR3 bases are TGCGCCAGCAGCTTGCCACCGGGGGGCCAGACGCAGTATTTT. Protein: CASSLPPGGQTQYF.

The sample holds a few counts of this clonotype. The rearrangement joins TRBV7-2 to TRBJ2-5, with D hard to call. CDR1 and CDR2 (germline): SGHTA, FQGNSA. CDR3 length: 12 amino acids. Deletions cut 4 bases from V and 5 bases from J, with 8 bases between. CDR3 sequence: CASSYRAETQYF. In DNA, the CDR3 is TGTGCCAGCAGCTACCGGGCTGAGACCCAGTACTTC.